These 26 T cell receptor beta chains came from one sample sequenced in a study of response to subunit inactivated influenza vaccine (dated by TCRdb to between 2017 and 2018). Libraries were made using RT-PCR. TCRdb lists the instrument as Illumina HiSeq 2500. TCRdb reanalyzed the raw reads on its own, using fastp at Q25 for trimming and MiXCR for clone calling, and kept in-frame beta chains. A single entry per CDR3 protein holds the most common genes and DNA from its merged rows. The sample has approximately 700,000 distinct CDR3 sequences on record, approximately 15% of them singletons. Roughly 6.4% of the sample lies in the top ten. The sample was PBMCs from blood, taken around 15 days before vaccination. These receptor sequences come from a man aged 50-59 years who received an inactivated influenza vaccine. Donor details come from another sample of the same person, matched by shared clones.

J is TRBJ2-7 and V is TRBV29-1; possibly TRBD2 for D (6 bases). The CDR3 totals 12 residues. V was pared by 7 bases and J by 3 bases, with 13 bases between. Per the germline V gene, CDR1 is SQVTM and CDR2 is ANQGSEA. CDR3 nucleotide sequence: TGCAGCGGTTTAGCGGAGAACTACGAGCAGTACTTC. This codes for CSGLAENYEQYF.

The rearrangement joins TRBV20-1 to TRBJ1-5; D possibly corresponds to TRBD1 (5 bases). V dropped 0 bases and J dropped 9 bases, with 15 bases sitting between them. This CDR3 is 14 amino acids long. In germline, CDR1 is DFQATT, CDR2 SNEGSKA (reference sequence). The CDR3 DNA follows: TGCAGTGCTAGAGATCCGGGAGGGGTTCTGCCCCAGCATTTT. Protein product: CSARDPGGVLPQHF.

This clonotype showed up just a few times. The chain has TRBV12-3 or TRBV12-4 and TRBJ1-6; 9 bases are a match to TRBD1. V lost 5 bases and J lost 3; bases outside the gene matches: 17. The CDR3 covers 20 residues. The CDR3 DNA is TGTGCCAGCAGTGGGGCCGGGACAGGGACCGTAGAACTCTATAATTCACCCCTCCACTTT. It yields the protein CASSGAGTGTVELYNSPLHF.

This clonotype was observed a few times. No conserved phenylalanine or tryptophan ends this CDR3, so it is likely a read error. The limits of the CDR3 on the DNA are not certain, so only TCRdb's listed CDR3 is given. The chain employs TRBV2 and TRBJ1-2. The germline V gene has CDR1 SNHLY and CDR2 FYNNEI. The CDR3 adds up to 13 amino acids, both ends counted. This chain's CDR3 is CASSVSQGTTPNL.

This rearrangement joins TRBV7-8 to TRBJ2-7, with 7 bases that match TRBD2. Trimming took 5 bases from V and 6 from J; bases not matched to a gene: 7. The CDR3 contains 13 residues. Germline V gene sequence: CDR1 SGHVS, CDR2 FQNEAQ. The CDR3 loop is CASSQSREGEQYF. In DNA form, the CDR3 reads TGTGCCAGCAGCCAGTCAAGGGAGGGCGAGCAGTACTTC.

The chain joins TRBV6-2 or TRBV6-3 to TRBJ1-6; no clear D gene. The V end was cut by 5 bases, the J end by 6 bases, with 17 bases between. In germline, CDR1 is MNHEY, CDR2 SVGEGT. This CDR3 has 16 amino acids. CDR3 nucleotide sequence: TGTGCCAGCAGTCCCCGGAGAGCATATACTAATTCACCCCTCCACTTT. Its protein product is CASSPRRAYTNSPLHF.

V and J are TRBV4-3 and TRBJ1-3; D uncertain. This CDR3 is 15 amino acids long. The germline V and J ends were trimmed by 3 bases and 4 bases, with 13 bases remaining between them. Germline assignment: CDR1 LGHNA and CDR2 YSLEER. CDR3 in DNA: TGCGCCAGCAGCCAGGAGAAGGTTGTCGGAAACACCATATATTTT. Amino acid sequence: CASSQEKVVGNTIYF.

This clonotype appeared a few times. V and J are TRBV6-1 and TRBJ1-4; 10 nucleotides align to TRBD1. This CDR3 spans 16 amino acids. Germline V gene lookup returns CDR1 MNHNS and CDR2 SASEGT. With V trimmed by 5 bases and J by 7 bases, 10 bases remained unmatched. CDR3 loop: CASSTRRTGGSEKLFF. The CDR3 region has the DNA TGTGCCAGCAGTACCCGTAGGACAGGGGGATCTGAAAAACTGTTTTTT.

The gene calls are TRBV6-2 or TRBV6-3 and TRBJ2-7; possibly TRBD1 or TRBD2 for D (5 bases each). CDR3 length: 11 residues. V lost 10 bases and J lost 4, with 11 bases in between. The germline gives CDR1 MNHEY, CDR2 SVGEGT. The CDR3 nucleotides read TGTGCCACCGGGTGGGGGTACGAGCAGTACTTC. Amino acids: CATGWGYEQYF.

The chain uses TRBV5-1 and TRBJ2-7, with D possibly matching TRBD1 (5 bases). Trimming removed 1 base from V and 6 bases from J, with 11 bases in between. The CDR3 runs to 13 residues. The germline V gene has CDR1 SGHRS and CDR2 YFSETQ. The CDR3 here is CASSLNQGSEQYF. The CDR3 DNA is TGCGCCAGCAGCTTGAACCAGGGAAGCGAGCAGTACTTC.

This clonotype has only a few counts. The chain joins TRBV10-2 to TRBJ2-1; D is possibly TRBD1 (6 bases). Germline V gene sequence: CDR1 WSHSY, CDR2 SAAADI. The CDR3 is made up of 11 amino acids. V lost 7 bases and J 7 bases, leaving 8 bases between the germline ends. The CDR3 region is CASTGVNEQFF. In nucleotides, the CDR3 is TGCGCCAGCACAGGGGTGAATGAGCAGTTCTTC.

The rearrangement links TRBV25-1 to TRBJ1-6; the D gene is possibly TRBD1 (5 bases). Germline V gives CDR1 MGHDK, CDR2 SYGVNS. The CDR3 has 13 amino acids. V lost 4 bases to trimming and J lost 11 bases, with 12 bases between them. The CDR3 DNA reads as TGTGCCAGCAGTGCGCAGGGTCGCGCACCCCTCCACTTT. This gives the protein CASSAQGRAPLHF.

This chain joins TRBV12-3 or TRBV12-4 and TRBJ2-2, with D possibly TRBD2 on 5 matching bases. This CDR3 spans 13 amino acids. Trimming cost V 8 bases and J 6 bases, with 13 bases left between them. This CDR3 reads CASQTLRAGELFF. The CDR3 DNA follows: TGTGCCAGCCAGACCCTGAGGGCCGGGGAGCTGTTTTTT.

The chain couples TRBV24-1 to TRBJ2-7, with D perhaps matching TRBD1 (5 bases). The length of the CDR3 is 11 residues. The V end was cut by 9 bases, the J end by 3 bases, with 8 bases between. Germline assignment: CDR1 KGHDR and CDR2 SFDVKD. This chain's CDR3 is CATSQGYEQYF. The CDR3 DNA follows: TGTGCCACCTCCCAGGGCTACGAGCAGTACTTC.

This clonotype was picked up a small number of times. The V and J genes are TRBV28 and TRBJ1-6; D remains unclear. The ends were cut back, 5 bases at V and 9 bases at J, with 8 bases in the middle. The CDR3 runs to 12 residues. The V gene's germline CDR1 is MDHEN and CDR2 SYDVKM. The CDR3 DNA is TGTGCCAGCAGTCGCCCCTTTTCACCCCTCCACTTT. Its translation: CASSRPFSPLHF.

In its sample, this clonotype was seen many times. The V gene is TRBV4-3, the J gene TRBJ2-1; 8 bases map to TRBD2. The J segment lost 6 bases and the V segment lost 3 bases, leaving 10 bases of the junction unmatched. Germline V gene data show CDR1 as LGHNA and CDR2 as YSLEER. The length of the CDR3 is 16 residues. The CDR3, as DNA: TGCGCCAGCAGCCATTACCTAGCGGGCGGTTTCAATGAGCAGTTCTTC. Its protein product is CASSHYLAGGFNEQFF.

This clonotype has more than one count but fewer than ten. The chain is built from TRBV6-5 and TRBJ2-6; 11 positions agree with TRBD2. The V and J ends lost 2 bases and 1 base, in that order; junction bases with no gene match: 1. The CDR3 spans 17 residues. Per germline, CDR1 MNHEY and CDR2 SVGAGI. DNA for the CDR3: TGTGCCAGCAGTTACGTAGCGGGGGGGTCTGGGGCCAACGTCCTGACTTTC. Residues: CASSYVAGGSGANVLTF.

A few counts support this clonotype. Written as DNA, the CDR3 is TGTGCCATCAGTCGAGAAAAAGGGGATCAGCCCCAGCATTTT. Its protein product is CAISREKGDQPQHF. The chain employs TRBV10-3 and TRBJ1-5; possible D gene TRBD1, 5 bases. Germline V gene sequence: CDR1 ENHRY, CDR2 SYGVKD. Trimming took 5 bases from V and 5 from J, leaving 13 bases between them. The CDR3 runs to 14 residues.

On this clonotype: The junction differs from germline at one of its ends, possibly a read error. This chain uses TRBV7-7 with TRBJ2-3; 7 bases match TRBD2. CDR1 and CDR2 (germline): SSHAT, FNYEAQ (reference sequence). The CDR3 is 17 residues long. In DNA form, the CDR3 reads TGTGCTAGCAGCTTACGCGCAGCGGGGACCGGGGCAGATACGCAGTATTTT. This sequence encodes CASSLRAAGTGADTQYF.

This clonotype has just a few counts. The chain employs TRBV5-1 and TRBJ2-5; 9 bases match TRBD1. The CDR3 is 16 amino acids. Germline V CDR1 and CDR2: SGHRS, YFSETQ. The V segment lost 4 bases and the J segment 4 bases; nucleotides outside the gene matches: 11. The CDR3 spells CASSNAFPQGAETQYF. In nucleotides, the CDR3 is TGCGCCAGCAGCAACGCGTTTCCACAGGGGGCAGAGACCCAGTACTTC.

The chain links TRBV3-1 to TRBJ2-7; 11 nucleotides match TRBD1. Germline CDR1 reads LGHDT; CDR2 reads YNNKEL (reference sequence). With V trimmed by 2 bases and J by 2 bases, 2 bases remained unmatched. The CDR3 is 15 residues long. CDR3 protein: CASSQWGQGAYEQYF. The CDR3 nucleotides read TGTGCCAGCAGCCAATGGGGACAGGGGGCCTACGAGCAGTACTTC.

This clonotype has a count of ten or more. The chain uses TRBV20-1 and TRBJ1-1, with D maybe TRBD1 (5 bases). V dropped 3 bases and J dropped 1 base, with 12 bases sitting between them. Per the germline V gene, CDR1 is DFQATT and CDR2 is SNEGSKA (reference sequence). The CDR3 runs 14 residues. The CDR3 protein is CSARWGGKNTEAFF. Written as DNA, the CDR3 is TGCAGTGCTAGGTGGGGGGGAAAGAACACTGAAGCTTTCTTT.

The chain couples TRBV7-9 to TRBJ2-7; 7 bases fit TRBD1. From germline, CDR1 is SEHNR and CDR2 FQNEAQ (reference sequence). Trimming took 2 bases from V and 2 from J; bases not matched to a gene: 3. The CDR3 totals 14 residues. CDR3 in DNA: TGTGCCAGCAGCTTATCGGGACAGCCCTACGAGCAGTACTTC. Translating it yields CASSLSGQPYEQYF.

This clonotype occurred a few times. This sequence joins TRBV6-2 or TRBV6-3 and TRBJ2-1, with 7 bases matching TRBD2. The CDR3 spans 14 residues. The J segment lost 2 bases and the V segment lost 10 bases, leaving 8 bases of the junction unmatched. CDR1 is MNHEY and CDR2 is SVGEGT in the germline V gene. The CDR3 loop is CAIRAGGTYNEQFF. CDR3 coding DNA: TGTGCCATCCGTGCCGGGGGGACCTACAATGAGCAGTTCTTC.

This clonotype showed up just a few times. This rearrangement joins TRBV20-1 to TRBJ1-1; maybe TRBD1 (6 bases). V lost 0 bases and J lost 4, with 12 bases in between. Looked up from germline, CDR1 is DFQATT and CDR2 is SNEGSKA (reference sequence). The CDR3 consists of 14 residues. DNA of the CDR3: TGCAGTGCTAGAGATGATAAGGGGGGCACTGAAGCTTTCTTT. This codes for CSARDDKGGTEAFF.

This clonotype was seen repeatedly, ten times or more. This sequence joins TRBV29-1 and TRBJ1-1; TRBD1 aligns across 7 bases. The CDR3 runs to 12 residues. The V and J ends lost 7 bases and 7 bases, in that order; junction bases with no gene match: 9. Germline V lookup: CDR1 SQVTM, CDR2 ANQGSEA. For the CDR3, the DNA is TGCAGCGCTCGAGGGGGCGCGGTTGAAGCTTTCTTT. Amino acid sequence: CSARGGAVEAFF.